What follows is one T cell receptor (beta chain) and its context. This record belongs to a study of blood T cell repertoires in COVID-19. The table came from immunoSEQ multiplex PCR; TCRdb's copy has only in-frame clones and leaves some out. The sample lists tens of thousands of clones, around 86% occurring once. This CDR3 is 15 amino acids long. V was cut by 5 bases and J by 0 bases, with 11 bases left in between. CDR1 is MGHRA and CDR2 is YSYEKL in the germline V gene. The clonotype was recovered from a man aged 45-65 years with active COVID-19. Sequencing was carried out using peripheral blood. This rearrangement joins TRBV4-1 to TRBJ1-3; TRBD1 might be the D (5 bases). The CDR3 coding sequence is TGCGCCAGCAGCGATGACAGATACTCTGGAAACACCATATATTTT. It yields the protein CASSDDRYSGNTIYF.